This T cell receptor beta chain is from a study of blood T cell repertoires in COVID-19. Study summary: Sources were T cells, B-cell-depleted T cells, or PBMCs; the material itself was cDNA or gDNA.

Generated by immunoSEQ multiplex PCR, the TCRdb table keeps only in-frame clones and is missing some. This sample has approximately 140,000 clones; around four fifths occur once, and the top ten carry 2% to 3%. V dropped 6 bases and J dropped 2 bases, with 11 bases sitting between them. The germline V gene has CDR1 SGHRS and CDR2 YFSETQ. The CDR3 runs 14 residues. This receptor was identified in a man aged 40-50 years with acute COVID-19. Input material: PBMCs or T cells enriched from blood (not recorded which). The chain joins TRBV5-1 to TRBJ2-2, with a tentative D call TRBD1 (6 bases). The CDR3, as DNA: TGCGCCAGCAAAAACAGGGAAAACACCGGGGAGCTGTTTTTT. This encodes CASKNRENTGELFF. Combining the CDR3 with reference TRBV5-1 and TRBJ2-2 gives the whole variable domain KAGVTQTPRYLIKTRGQQVTLSCSPISGHRSVSWYQQTPGQGLQFLFEYFSETQRNKGNFPGRFSGRQFSNSRSEMNVSTLELGDSALYLCASKNRENTGELFFGEGSRLTVL.